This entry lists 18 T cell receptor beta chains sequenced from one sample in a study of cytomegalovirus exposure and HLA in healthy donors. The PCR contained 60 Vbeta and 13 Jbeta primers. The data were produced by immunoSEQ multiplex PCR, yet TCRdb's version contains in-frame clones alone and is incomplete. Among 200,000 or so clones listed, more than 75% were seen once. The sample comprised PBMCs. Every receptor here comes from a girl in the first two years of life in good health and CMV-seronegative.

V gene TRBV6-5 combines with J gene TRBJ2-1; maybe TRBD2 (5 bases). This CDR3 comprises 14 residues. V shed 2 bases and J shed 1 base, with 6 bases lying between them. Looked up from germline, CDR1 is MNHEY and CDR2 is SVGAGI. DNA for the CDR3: TGTGCCAGCAGTTACAGGGAGTCCTACAATGAGCAGTTCTTC. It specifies CASSYRESYNEQFF.

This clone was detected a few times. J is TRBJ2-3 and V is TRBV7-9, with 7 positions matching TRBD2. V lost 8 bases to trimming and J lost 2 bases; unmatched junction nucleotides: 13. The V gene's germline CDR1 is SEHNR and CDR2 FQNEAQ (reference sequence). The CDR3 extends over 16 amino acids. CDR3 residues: CASQGGTIYSTDTQYF. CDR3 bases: TGTGCCAGCCAGGGCGGGACTATCTATTCCACAGATACGCAGTATTTT.

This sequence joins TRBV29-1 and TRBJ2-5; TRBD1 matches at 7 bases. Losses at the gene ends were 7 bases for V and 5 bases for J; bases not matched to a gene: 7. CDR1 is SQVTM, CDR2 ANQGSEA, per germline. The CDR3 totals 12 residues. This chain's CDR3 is CSARQGSETQYF. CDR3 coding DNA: TGCAGCGCCCGACAGGGATCGGAGACCCAGTACTTC.

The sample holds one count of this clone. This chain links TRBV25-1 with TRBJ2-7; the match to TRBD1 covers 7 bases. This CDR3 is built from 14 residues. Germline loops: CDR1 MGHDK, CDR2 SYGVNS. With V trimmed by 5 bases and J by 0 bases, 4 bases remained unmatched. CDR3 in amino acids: CASSTDRFSYEQYF. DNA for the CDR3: TGTGCCAGCAGTACGGACAGGTTCTCCTACGAGCAGTACTTC.

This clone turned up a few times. The chain's CDR3 is CASRTTQISPAAFYGYTF. In nucleotides, the CDR3 is TGCGCCAGCAGAACTACACAAATTTCGCCGGCAGCGTTCTATGGCTACACCTTC. The V call is TRBV4-1, the J call TRBJ1-2; D unresolved. The germline V gene has CDR1 MGHRA and CDR2 YSYEKL. The CDR3 spans 18 residues. Trimming left V 6 bases short and J 4 bases short, with 27 bases between.

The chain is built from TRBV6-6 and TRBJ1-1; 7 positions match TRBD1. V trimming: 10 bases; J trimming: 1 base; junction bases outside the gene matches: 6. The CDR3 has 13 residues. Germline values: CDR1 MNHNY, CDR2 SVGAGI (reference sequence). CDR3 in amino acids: CATVGGRNTEAFF. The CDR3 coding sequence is TGTGCCACGGTAGGGGGCCGGAACACTGAAGCTTTCTTT.

CDR3 coding DNA: TGCGCCAGCAGCCCACTGGGAGGGGACCATCAGCCCCAGCATTTT. As protein: CASSPLGGDHQPQHF. The chain combines TRBV5-1 with TRBJ1-5, with D maybe TRBD1 (5 bases). In germline, CDR1 is SGHRS, CDR2 YFSETQ. The CDR3 extends over 15 amino acids. Trimming took off 4 bases at V and 5 bases at J, with 16 bases between the two ends.

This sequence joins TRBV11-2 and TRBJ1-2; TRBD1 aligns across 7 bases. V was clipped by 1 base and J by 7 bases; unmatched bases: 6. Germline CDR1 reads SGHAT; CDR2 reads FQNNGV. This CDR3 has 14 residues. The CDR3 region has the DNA TGTGCCAGCAGCTTAGTAGCAGGGGGACGTGGCTACACCTTC. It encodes CASSLVAGGRGYTF.

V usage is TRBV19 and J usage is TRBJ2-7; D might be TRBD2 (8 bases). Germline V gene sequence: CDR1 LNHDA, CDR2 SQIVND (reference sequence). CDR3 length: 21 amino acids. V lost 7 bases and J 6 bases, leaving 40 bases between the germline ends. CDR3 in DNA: TGTGCCAGTACCTCACGTCGACCAAGCGGGAGACCTGGTGAGGGGGCCGTCGAGCAGTACTTC. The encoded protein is CASTSRRPSGRPGEGAVEQYF.

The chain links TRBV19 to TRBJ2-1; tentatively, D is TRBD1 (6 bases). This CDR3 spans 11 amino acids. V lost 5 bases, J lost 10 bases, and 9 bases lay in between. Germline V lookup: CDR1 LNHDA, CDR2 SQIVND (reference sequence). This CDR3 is CASSLGTEQFF. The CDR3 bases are TGTGCCAGTAGTCTCGGGACAGAGCAGTTCTTC.

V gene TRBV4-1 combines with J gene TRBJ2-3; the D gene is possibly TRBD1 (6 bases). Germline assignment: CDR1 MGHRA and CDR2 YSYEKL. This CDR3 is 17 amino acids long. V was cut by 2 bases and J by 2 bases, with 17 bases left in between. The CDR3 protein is CASSQSRGKFPTDTQYF. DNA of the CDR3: TGCGCCAGCAGCCAAAGTAGGGGGAAGTTTCCCACAGATACGCAGTATTTT.

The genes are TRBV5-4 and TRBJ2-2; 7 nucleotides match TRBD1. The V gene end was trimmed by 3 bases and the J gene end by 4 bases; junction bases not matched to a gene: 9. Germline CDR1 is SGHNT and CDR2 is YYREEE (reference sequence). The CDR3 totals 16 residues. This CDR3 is CASSWPSRGRTGELFF. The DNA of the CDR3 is TGTGCCAGCAGCTGGCCAAGTAGGGGGCGCACCGGGGAGCTGTTTTTT.

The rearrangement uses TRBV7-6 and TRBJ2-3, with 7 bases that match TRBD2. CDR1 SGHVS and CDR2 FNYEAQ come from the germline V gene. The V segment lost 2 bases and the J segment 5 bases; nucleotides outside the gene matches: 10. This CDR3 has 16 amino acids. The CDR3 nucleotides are TGTGCCAGCAGCTTACGGGCGGGAGAAGGATTAGATACGCAGTATTTT. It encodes CASSLRAGEGLDTQYF.

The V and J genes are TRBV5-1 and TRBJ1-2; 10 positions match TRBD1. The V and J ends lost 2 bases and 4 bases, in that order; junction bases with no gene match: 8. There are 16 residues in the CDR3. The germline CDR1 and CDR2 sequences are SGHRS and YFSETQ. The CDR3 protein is CASSFPGTGAAYGYTF. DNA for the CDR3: TGCGCCAGCAGCTTCCCCGGGACAGGGGCCGCCTATGGCTACACCTTC.

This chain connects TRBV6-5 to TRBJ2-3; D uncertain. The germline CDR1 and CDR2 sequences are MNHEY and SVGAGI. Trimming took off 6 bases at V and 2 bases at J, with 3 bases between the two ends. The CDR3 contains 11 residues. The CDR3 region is CASSHTDTQYF. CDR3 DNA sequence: TGTGCCAGCAGCCACACAGATACGCAGTATTTT.

The CDR3 DNA reads TGTGCCAGCAGTTCCTACGAGACAGGGGCCTGGCCGGGGAATCAGCCCCAGCATTTT. As protein: CASSSYETGAWPGNQPQHF. The rearrangement links TRBV2 to TRBJ1-5; 8 bases fit TRBD1. The germline V gene has CDR1 SNHLY and CDR2 FYNNEI. This CDR3 comprises 19 residues. J gave up 4 bases and V 5 bases, and 19 bases lay outside the gene matches.

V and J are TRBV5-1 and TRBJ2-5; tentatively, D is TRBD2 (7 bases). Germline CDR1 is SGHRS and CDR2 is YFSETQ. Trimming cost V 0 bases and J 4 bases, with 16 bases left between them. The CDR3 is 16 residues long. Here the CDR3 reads CASSLASGGRVETQYF. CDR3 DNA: TGCGCCAGCAGCTTGGCCTCCGGGGGGCGAGTAGAGACCCAGTACTTC.

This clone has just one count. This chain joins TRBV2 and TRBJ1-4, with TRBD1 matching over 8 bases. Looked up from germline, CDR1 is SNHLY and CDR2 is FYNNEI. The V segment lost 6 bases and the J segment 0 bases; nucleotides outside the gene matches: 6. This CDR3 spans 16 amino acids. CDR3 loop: CASSPGQATTNEKLFF. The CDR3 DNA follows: TGTGCCAGCAGCCCGGGACAGGCGACAACTAATGAAAAACTGTTTTTT.